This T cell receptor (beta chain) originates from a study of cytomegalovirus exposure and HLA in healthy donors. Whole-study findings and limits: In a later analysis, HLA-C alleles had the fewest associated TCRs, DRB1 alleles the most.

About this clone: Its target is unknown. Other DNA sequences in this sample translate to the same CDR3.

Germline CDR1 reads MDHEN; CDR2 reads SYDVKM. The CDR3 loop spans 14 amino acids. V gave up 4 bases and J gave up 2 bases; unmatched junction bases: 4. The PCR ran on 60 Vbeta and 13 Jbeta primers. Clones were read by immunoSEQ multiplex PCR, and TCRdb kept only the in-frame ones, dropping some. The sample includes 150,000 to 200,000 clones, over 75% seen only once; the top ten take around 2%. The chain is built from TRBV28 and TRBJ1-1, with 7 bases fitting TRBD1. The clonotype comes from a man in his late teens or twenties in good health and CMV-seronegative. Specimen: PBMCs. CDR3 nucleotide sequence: TGTGCCAGCAGTTCGGGACAGCCTAACACTGAAGCTTTCTTT. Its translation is CASSSGQPNTEAFF.